Sequencing of this T cell receptor (beta chain) was carried out in a study of regulatory T cells in long-lasting Graves disease. iRepertoire HTBI primers and Arm-PCR of CDR3 regions built TCR beta libraries. TCRdb re-derived calls from the multiplex PCR reads in MiXCR, one entry per CDR3 protein. The table has about 460,000 distinct CDR3 sequences, 12% to 15% seen once; the top ten hold roughly 18%. Time point defined: newly diagnosed GD, antithyroid drugs for less than 3 months. Following extraction of RNA from PBMCs, that RNA was used to make the TCR library. This clonotype was seen ten or more times. This sample also appeared in a second study, on T cells in Graves' hyperthyroidism and ophthalmopathy.

The sequence came from a woman between 50 and 59 years old with Graves disease. Sequencing was performed on peripheral blood mononuclear cells (PBMCs), taken at new diagnosis, from a patient treated with antithyroid drugs.

CDR3 sequence reads: CASSLGLEETQYF. CDR3 DNA: TGTGCCAGCAGCTTGGGACTGGAAGAGACCCAGTACTTC. The rearrangement joins TRBV5-4 to TRBJ2-5; D is undetermined. Germline CDR1 is SGHNT and CDR2 is YYREEE (reference sequence). This CDR3 contains 13 residues. V was shortened by 0 bases and J by 3 bases, with 6 bases between the two germline ends.